The rows below give T cell receptor beta chains drawn from one sample of a study of T cell clonotyping in hematopoietic cell transplantation. Assay used: immunoSEQ multiplex PCR; TCRdb lists only in-frame clones, some missing. Among 20,000 or so clones listed, approximately 79% were seen once. Sample: peripheral blood mononuclear cells. Receptor source: a man in his sixties in good health. Some clones in this sample may be carry-over from other donors' samples. Both conserved end residues are trimmed from each CDR3.

V gene,CDR3 protein
TRBV9,ASSVDSGRAPPEQY
TRBV7-8,ASSVTGTSGRTNEQF
TRBV11-3,ASSLVAKGETQY
TRBV5-1,ASSLVSLRNTEAF
TRBV5-1,ASSLFGSSSTGELF
TRBV6-1,ASRGGEGIYGYT
TRBV9,ASSVAGGVYEQY
TRBV5-1,ASSSTPGVNTEAF
TRBV29-1,SVADGLSGF
TRBV30,AWNRGANGELF
TRBV7-2,ASSSQQGRIETQY
TRBV19,ASSLTGANQPQH
TRBV28,ASSLEYSGYT
TRBV7-9,ATDREQF
TRBV5-1,ASSLSPAIVTQY
TRBV14,ASSQDSGMVQETQY
TRBV13,ASSLPSVNRAYNEQF
TRBV5-1,ASSLAGQGYHEQY
TRBV7-6,ASSGGLAATYEQY
TRBV11-2,ASSLGVTGELF
TRBV27,ASSLSVPPGGFNQPQH
TRBV27,ASGDRGLNIQY
TRBV6-5,ASASSGTIYNEQF
TRBV7-6,ASSPQALDYGYT
TRBV2,ASSRTGVGGNQPQH
TRBV27,ASSSLGAGELF
TRBV14,ASSQEDRFAEAF
TRBV30,AWSDPSGGVTDTQY
TRBV2,ASGTGPSPLH
TRBV2,ASSGLSRVGYGYT
TRBV1,TSSQVGITGGNVIQY
TRBV11-2,ASSLASGGARELF
TRBV7-7,ASSLSSGNTIY
TRBV4-2,ASSLWLSYNEQF
TRBV7-8,ASSQGGGNTEAF
TRBV5-6,ASSLEGGYTEAF
TRBV25-1,ASSEYIGGNTEAF
TRBV28,ASRHDSYEQY
TRBV7-2,ASSRRGSSGKLF
TRBV6-1,ASSVGNSGANVLT
TRBV7-3,ASSSGVSAGGPTGELF
TRBV7-2,ASSPNGGSYEQY
TRBV27,ASSSRTSGAREF
TRBV4-2,ASSQEPDSGNTIY
TRBV30,AWSGGGNYGYT
TRBV6-1,ASSATQETQY
TRBV6-4,ASSEGANSPLH